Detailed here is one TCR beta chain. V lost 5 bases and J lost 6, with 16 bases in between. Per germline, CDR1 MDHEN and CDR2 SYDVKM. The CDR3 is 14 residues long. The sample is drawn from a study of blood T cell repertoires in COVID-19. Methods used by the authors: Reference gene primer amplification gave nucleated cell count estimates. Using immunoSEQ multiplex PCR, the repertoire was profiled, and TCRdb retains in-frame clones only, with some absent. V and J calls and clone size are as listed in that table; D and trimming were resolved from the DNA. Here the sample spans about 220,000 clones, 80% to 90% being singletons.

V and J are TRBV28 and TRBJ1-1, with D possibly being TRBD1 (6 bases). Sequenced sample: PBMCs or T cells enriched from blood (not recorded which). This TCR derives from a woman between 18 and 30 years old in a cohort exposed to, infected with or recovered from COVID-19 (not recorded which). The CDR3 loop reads CASSLLGQRPEAFF. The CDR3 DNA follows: TGTGCCAGCAGTCTGCTGGGACAAAGGCCTGAAGCTTTCTTT.